This entry lists 20 T cell receptor beta chains sequenced from one sample in a study of blood T cell repertoires in COVID-19. Measured with immunoSEQ multiplex PCR; TCRdb has only the in-frame clones, and not every one. The sample includes tens of thousands of clones, 80% to 90% of them seen just once. Sequencing was carried out using peripheral blood. Source of these receptors: an older woman with COVID-19, enrolled during active disease.

J is TRBJ2-5 and V is TRBV19; D is perhaps TRBD2 (6 bases). This CDR3 is 15 amino acids long. Trimming took off 5 bases at V and 5 bases at J, with 18 bases between the two ends. Germline V lookup: CDR1 LNHDA, CDR2 SQIVND (reference sequence). CDR3 residues: CASSDRDSVRETQYF. CDR3 nucleotide sequence: TGTGCCAGTAGTGACCGGGACTCCGTCCGGGAGACCCAGTACTTC.

The rearrangement links TRBV27 to TRBJ2-7, with D uncertain. The CDR3 totals 14 residues. Germline CDR1 and CDR2: MNHEY and SMNVEV (reference sequence). Trimming stripped 2 bases from V and 0 bases from J, with 8 bases between. In nucleotides, the CDR3 is TGTGCCAGCAGTTTAACTGCGGTCTCCTACGAGCAGTACTTC. Protein sequence: CASSLTAVSYEQYF.

The J gene is TRBJ1-6, the V gene TRBV13, with D hard to call. CDR3 length equals 16 residues. Per the germline V gene, CDR1 is PRHDT and CDR2 is FYEKMQ (reference sequence). The V end was cut by 5 bases, the J end by 3 bases, with 14 bases between. Written as DNA, the CDR3 is TGTGCCAGCAGCCGAGACCCCCGGGGCTATAATTCACCCCTCCACTTT. Translated, it gives CASSRDPRGYNSPLHF.

The CDR3 coding sequence is TGCGCCAGCAGCCGCGGGACTAGCGGGGACAATGAGCAGTTCTTC. As protein: CASSRGTSGDNEQFF. V and J are TRBV4-3 and TRBJ2-1; 13 nucleotides align to TRBD2. After removal of 4 bases from V and 5 bases from J, the junction contained 2 bases not matched to a gene. The CDR3 contains 15 residues. Germline V gene data show CDR1 as LGHNA and CDR2 as YSLEER.

The rearrangement joins TRBV9 to TRBJ2-3; 8 nucleotides line up with TRBD1. V shed 4 bases, J shed 0 bases, and the junction held 4 bases outside the gene matches. From germline, CDR1 is SGDLS and CDR2 YYNGEE. This CDR3 is 15 amino acids long. The CDR3 sequence: CASSLRTGSTDTQYF. The CDR3 nucleotides are TGTGCCAGCAGCCTCCGGACAGGGAGCACAGATACGCAGTATTTT. Combining the CDR3 with reference TRBV9 and TRBJ2-3 gives the whole variable domain DSGVTQTPKHLITATGQRVTLRCSPRSGDLSVYWYQQSLDQGLQFLIQYYNGEERAKGNILERFSAQQFPDLHSELNLSSLELGDSALYFCASSLRTGSTDTQYFGPGTRLTVL.

This chain connects TRBV12-3 or TRBV12-4 to TRBJ2-5, with 8 positions matching TRBD1. Losses at the gene ends were 7 bases for V and 5 bases for J; bases not matched to a gene: 6. The CDR3 totals 13 residues. The CDR3 sequence: CASMQGAFETQYF. CDR3 DNA sequence: TGTGCCAGCATGCAGGGGGCTTTTGAGACCCAGTACTTC.

The chain recombines TRBV15 with TRBJ2-7; 8 bases agree with TRBD2. This CDR3 region has 15 residues. Germline CDR1 and CDR2: LNHNV and YYDKDF (reference sequence). Trimming cost V 1 base and J 9 bases; bases outside gene matches: 11. As DNA, the CDR3 is TGTGCCACCAGCAGAGCGGGGGGACTAGTTCTTGGGCAGTACTTC. It encodes CATSRAGGLVLGQYF.

This sequence joins TRBV28 and TRBJ1-5; TRBD1 matches 8 bases. V shed 6 bases and J 6 bases; nucleotides not matched to a gene: 10. The germline gives CDR1 MDHEN, CDR2 SYDVKM. The CDR3 sequence is 15 residues long. Written as DNA, the CDR3 is TGTGCCAGCAGCGACTATGGACAGGGTGTTCAGCCCCAGCATTTT. Translated: CASSDYGQGVQPQHF.

The chain joins TRBV24-1 to TRBJ1-2; TRBD1 agrees at 11 bases. Germline values: CDR1 KGHDR, CDR2 SFDVKD. Trimming cost V 4 bases and J 6 bases; bases outside gene matches: 6. This CDR3 has 15 residues. In DNA form, the CDR3 reads TGTGCCACCAGTGAGCCGGGACAGGGGGAAAATGGCTACACCTTC. Amino acids: CATSEPGQGENGYTF.

The V and J genes are TRBV30 and TRBJ2-3; a possible D gene is TRBD2 (5 bases). The CDR3 has 14 residues. Between the trimmed V and J ends, which lost 2 bases and 0 bases, there was a span of 9 bases. Germline lookup yields CDR1 GTSNPN and CDR2 SVGIG (reference sequence). The CDR3 DNA sequence: TGTGCCTGGAGTCGGATAGCGAGCACAGATACGCAGTATTTT. Protein sequence: CAWSRIASTDTQYF.

The V and J genes are TRBV27 and TRBJ1-5, with 7 bases identical to TRBD1. The V and J ends lost 5 bases and 0 bases, in that order; junction bases with no gene match: 7. Germline V gene lookup returns CDR1 MNHEY and CDR2 SMNVEV (reference sequence). The length of the CDR3 is 16 residues. The CDR3 loop is CASSPTGVRSNQPQHF. CDR3 nucleotides: TGTGCCAGCAGTCCTACAGGGGTCCGTAGCAATCAGCCCCAGCATTTT.

The rearrangement joins TRBV6-6 to TRBJ1-1; the match to TRBD1 covers 7 bases. V shed 7 bases, J shed 6 bases, and the junction held 5 bases outside the gene matches. Per germline, CDR1 MNHNY and CDR2 SVGAGI (reference sequence). The CDR3 length is 12 residues. CDR3 in DNA: TGTGCCAGCATACAGGGGTCAGCTGAAGCTTTCTTT. It encodes CASIQGSAEAFF.

The CDR3 reads CASSLVASGSETQYF. The CDR3 DNA follows: TGCGCCAGCAGCTTGGTGGCTAGCGGGAGTGAGACCCAGTACTTC. The V and J genes are TRBV5-1 and TRBJ2-5; 10 nucleotides match TRBD2. This CDR3 is 15 amino acids long. With 0 bases clipped from V and 5 bases from J, the junction kept 4 bases outside the gene matches. Germline CDR1 reads SGHRS; CDR2 reads YFSETQ. Based on the CDR3 plus reference TRBV5-1 and TRBJ2-5, the full variable domain is KAGVTQTPRYLIKTRGQQVTLSCSPISGHRSVSWYQQTPGQGLQFLFEYFSETQRNKGNFPGRFSGRQFSNSRSEMNVSTLELGDSALYLCASSLVASGSETQYFGPGTRLLVL.

The chain uses TRBV5-1 and TRBJ1-1; D unclear. V was pared by 7 bases and J by 4 bases, with 11 bases between. CDR1 and CDR2 from the germline V gene are SGHRS and YFSETQ. There are 12 residues in the CDR3. The CDR3 loop reads CASGLGGTEAFF. The CDR3 DNA follows: TGCGCCAGCGGACTAGGAGGCACTGAAGCTTTCTTT. Using reference TRBV5-1 and TRBJ1-1 for the parts outside the CDR3, the full variable domain is KAGVTQTPRYLIKTRGQQVTLSCSPISGHRSVSWYQQTPGQGLQFLFEYFSETQRNKGNFPGRFSGRQFSNSRSEMNVSTLELGDSALYLCASGLGGTEAFFGQGTRLTVV.

The gene calls are TRBV6-5 and TRBJ1-2, with D maybe TRBD1 (6 bases). This CDR3 region has 14 residues. Germline CDR1 and CDR2: MNHEY and SVGAGI. Trimming removed 10 bases from V and 0 bases from J, with 15 bases in between. CDR3 amino acids: CATTDSATNYGYTF. CDR3 sequence (DNA): TGTGCCACTACGGACAGCGCTACTAACTATGGCTACACCTTC.

The DNA of the CDR3 is TGTGCCAGCAGCCCGGACAGGGGGCTTGCTGAAGCTTTCTTT. Translated, it gives CASSPDRGLAEAFF. The chain has TRBV6-2 or TRBV6-3 and TRBJ1-1; 11 bases are shared with TRBD1. The germline gives CDR1 MNHEY, CDR2 SVGEGT. This CDR3 has 14 residues. J lost 6 bases, V lost 6 bases, and 6 bases had no gene match.

The rearrangement uses TRBV9 and TRBJ1-1; D gene unclear. With 0 bases removed from V and 2 bases from J, the gap between germline ends came to 8 bases. Germline CDR1 reads SGDLS; CDR2 reads YYNGEE. The CDR3 covers 14 residues. The CDR3 DNA reads TGTGCCAGCAGCGTAGTCATACAAAACACTGAAGCTTTCTTT. Its protein is CASSVVIQNTEAFF. Combining the CDR3 with reference TRBV9 and TRBJ1-1 gives the whole variable domain DSGVTQTPKHLITATGQRVTLRCSPRSGDLSVYWYQQSLDQGLQFLIQYYNGEERAKGNILERFSAQQFPDLHSELNLSSLELGDSALYFCASSVVIQNTEAFFGQGTRLTVV.

This chain joins TRBV5-1 and TRBJ1-4; a possible D gene is TRBD1 (6 bases). V dropped 4 bases and J dropped 8 bases, with 15 bases sitting between them. Germline V CDR1 and CDR2: SGHRS, YFSETQ. The CDR3 runs 14 residues. CDR3 loop: CASSIGTWEEKLFF. For the CDR3, the DNA is TGCGCCAGCAGCATAGGGACATGGGAAGAAAAACTGTTTTTT.

This clone showed up just a few times. V and J are TRBV28 and TRBJ2-7; 7 positions agree with TRBD2. The V and J ends lost 6 bases and 4 bases, in that order; junction bases with no gene match: 15. CDR3 size: 16 residues. Per the germline V gene, CDR1 is MDHEN and CDR2 is SYDVKM. The CDR3 coding sequence is TGTGCCAGCAGATCCAACTTTGGGACTATAGTGTACGAGCAGTACTTC. Its protein product is CASRSNFGTIVYEQYF. Based on the CDR3 plus reference TRBV28 and TRBJ2-7, the full variable domain is DVKVTQSSRYLVKRTGEKVFLECVQDMDHENMFWYRQDPGLGLRLIYFSYDVKMKEKGDIPEGYSVSREKKERFSLILESASTNQTSMYLCASRSNFGTIVYEQYFGPGTRLTVT.

The chain employs TRBV5-1 and TRBJ1-2; 8 nucleotides line up with TRBD1. V gave up 2 bases and J gave up 1 base; unmatched junction bases: 4. The CDR3 consists of 15 residues. The germline V gene has CDR1 SGHRS and CDR2 YFSETQ. CDR3 region: CASSFGQGNNYGYTF. The CDR3 nucleotides read TGCGCCAGCAGCTTCGGACAGGGAAATAACTATGGCTACACCTTC.